A selection of T cell receptor beta chains follows, all from one sample in a study of blood T cells in healthy people across ages. TCRdb re-called the 5' RACE reads with MiXCR, one entry per CDR3 protein. The table has hundreds of thousands of distinct CDR3 sequences, about 55% seen once. The sequencing input was blood. The receptors were gathered from a man older than 75 in good health. Each CDR3 is given with its conserved first and last residue. Each record gives: J gene, clone size, V gene, D gene, CDR3 DNA, CDR3 protein. D genes are given only for firm matches. Size tells how often a clone was seen (once, few, many) or the class of an expanded clone, and some rows leave it out.

TRBJ2-7 few TRBV5-1 . TGCGCCAGCAGCTCCACGGGCGACTCCTACGAGCAGTACTTC CASSSTGDSYEQYF
TRBJ2-7 few TRBV20-1 TRBD2 TGCAGTGCTGCCCTAGGGGCGGGAGTCGGCGAGCAGTACTTC CSAALGAGVGEQYF
TRBJ2-5 . TRBV2 . TGTGCCAGCACCAGCACGGGGTCAGGGACCCAGTACTTC CASTSTGSGTQYF
TRBJ1-1 . TRBV5-1 TRBD1 TGCGCCAGCAGCCTTACAGGGGGCGCGACTGAAGCTTTCTTT CASSLTGGATEAFF
TRBJ2-5 . TRBV20-1 TRBD2 TGCAGTGCTAGCCTTACTAGCGGGAGACAAGAGACCCAGTACTTC CSASLTSGRQETQYF
TRBJ1-2 . TRBV10-3 . TGTGCCATCAGTGAGGCGGATGGCTACACCTTC CAISEADGYTF
TRBJ2-5 . TRBV20-1 TRBD1 TGCAGTGCTAGAGATCTTAGACAGGGCCAAGAGACCCAGTACTTC CSARDLRQGQETQYF
TRBJ1-5 . TRBV5-1 TRBD1 TGCGCCAGCAGCTTGGGCGGGACAGGGGGCCAACAGCCCCAGCATTTT CASSLGGTGGQQPQHF
TRBJ2-1 . TRBV6-6 TRBD1 TGTGCCAGCAGGCCGACAGGGATCTCCTACAATGAGCAGTTCTTC CASRPTGISYNEQFF
TRBJ1-1 . TRBV7-2 . TGTGCCAGCAGCTTAGTCGCAGGGAGGAACACTGAAGCTTTCTTT CASSLVAGRNTEAFF
TRBJ2-1 few TRBV24-1 TRBD2 TGTGCCACCAGTGATTTAAGGTTCGGGGGGAACAATGAGCAGTTCTTC CATSDLRFGGNNEQFF
TRBJ2-7 few TRBV7-8 . TGTGCCAGCAGCACCACGAGGTACGAGCAGTACTTC CASSTTRYEQYF
TRBJ1-2 . TRBV10-3 . TGTGCCATCTCCTCAGGGACGGAAAACTATGGCTACACCTTC CAISSGTENYGYTF
TRBJ2-1 few TRBV24-1 . TGTGCCACCAGTCCCTCCGGACCTCAACGGGCTGAGCAGTTCTTC CATSPSGPQRAEQFF
TRBJ2-1 . TRBV2 . TGTGCCAGCGGACCTCGACTAGTTTCCTACAATGAGCAGTTCTTC CASGPRLVSYNEQFF